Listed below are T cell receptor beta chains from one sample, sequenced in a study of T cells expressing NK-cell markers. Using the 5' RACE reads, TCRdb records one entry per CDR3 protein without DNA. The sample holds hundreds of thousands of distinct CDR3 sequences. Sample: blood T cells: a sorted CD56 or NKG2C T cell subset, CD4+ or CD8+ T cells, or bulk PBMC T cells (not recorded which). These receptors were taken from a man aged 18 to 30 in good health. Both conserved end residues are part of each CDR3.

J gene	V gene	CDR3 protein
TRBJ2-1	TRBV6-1	CASNPRVRHNEQFF
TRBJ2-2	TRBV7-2	CASSLVGGGGTGELFF
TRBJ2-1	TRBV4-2	CASSQSPGQGGYNEQFF
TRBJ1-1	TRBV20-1	CSAKGHSTEAFF
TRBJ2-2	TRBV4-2	CASSQEAPPTNTGELFF
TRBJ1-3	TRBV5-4	CASSQDRSGNTIYF
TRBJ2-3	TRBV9	CASTLAGSSTDTQYF
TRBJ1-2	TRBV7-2	CASRQTGLRGYTF
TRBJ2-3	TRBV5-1	CASSLEGASGSFTDTQYF
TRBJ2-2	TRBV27	CASSYDRDRGNTGELFF
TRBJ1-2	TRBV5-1	CASSTGRGRRSGYTF
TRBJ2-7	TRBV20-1	CSARGQGIFHEQYF
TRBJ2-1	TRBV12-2	CASRLAKYNEQFF
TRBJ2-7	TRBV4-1	CASSQVPPGLASAYEQYF
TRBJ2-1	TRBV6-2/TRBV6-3	CASSYTDPSLNEQFF
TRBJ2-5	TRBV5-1	CASSFMGQGFAETQYF
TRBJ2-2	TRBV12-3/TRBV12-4	CASGDQQVSGELFF
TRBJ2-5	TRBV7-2	CASSEGWQETQYF
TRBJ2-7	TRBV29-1	CSVVGGGRSEQYF
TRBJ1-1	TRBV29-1	CSVPNHGLGTEAFF
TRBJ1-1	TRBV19	CASNRQGQGSTEAFF
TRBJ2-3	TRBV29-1	CSFSGRVTDTQYF
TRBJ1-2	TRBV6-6	CASRGRVYGYTF
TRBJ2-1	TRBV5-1	CASSPSLGGNEQFF
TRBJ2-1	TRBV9	CASNKGRSMPQFF
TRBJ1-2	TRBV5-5	CASSQDHGYTF
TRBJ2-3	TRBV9	CASSPSVGGLADTQYF
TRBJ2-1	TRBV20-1	CSANYGTSLSTHYNEQFF
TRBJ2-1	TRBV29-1	CSVGGPPRYNEQFF
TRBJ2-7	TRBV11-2	CASSKKTSGSLSYEQYF
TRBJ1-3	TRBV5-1	CASSLKGDGNTIYF
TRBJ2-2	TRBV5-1	CASSSTEEGAGELFF
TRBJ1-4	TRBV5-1	CASSADGSTNEKLFF
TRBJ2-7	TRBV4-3	CASSQNRDVDGEQYF
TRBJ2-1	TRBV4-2	CASSRSGAGGDNEQFF
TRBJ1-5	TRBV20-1	CSAVPHNPGDKQPQHF
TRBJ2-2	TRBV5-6	CASSLDAGGPPGELFF
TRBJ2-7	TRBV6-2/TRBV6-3	CASNDRGHEQYF
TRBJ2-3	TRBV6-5	CASSHQPRDTQYF
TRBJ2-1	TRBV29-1	CSVTARYNEQFF
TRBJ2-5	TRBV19	CASSAGNNQETQYF
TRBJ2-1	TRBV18	CASSPTGQVKNEQFF
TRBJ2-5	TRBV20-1	CSASPLAGVLETQYF
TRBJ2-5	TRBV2	CASSVGQYQETQYF
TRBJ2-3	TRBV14	CASSLNPGGTQYF
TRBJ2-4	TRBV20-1	CSAGTGGQNIQYF
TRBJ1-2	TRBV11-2	CASSPRDRAGSGYTF
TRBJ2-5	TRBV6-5	CASASAPGTQYF
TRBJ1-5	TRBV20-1	CSAEMGGYSNQPQHF
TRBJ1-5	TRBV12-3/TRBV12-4	CASSLDLGGAAHSNQPQHF
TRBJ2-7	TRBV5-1	CASSILGGETYEQYF
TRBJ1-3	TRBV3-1	CASSQEGRLLYF
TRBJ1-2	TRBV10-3	CAISETGQFGGYTF